This T cell receptor (beta chain) originates from a study of blood T cell repertoires in COVID-19. Data came from immunoSEQ multiplex PCR; TCRdb stores just in-frame clones and leaves some out. The sample lists over 300,000 clones, about 85% seen once, with approximately 5.2% in the top ten. The sequence came from a woman in her thirties who had recovered from COVID-19. The sample comprised PBMCs or T cells enriched from blood (not recorded which).

For the CDR3, the DNA is TGTGCCAGCAGTTTGGACACCAAAAACATTCAGTACTTC. It is translated as CASSLDTKNIQYF. This chain joins TRBV27 and TRBJ2-4; possible D gene TRBD1, 5 bases. V shed 3 bases and J shed 2 bases, with 5 bases lying between them. Germline-derived CDR1 and CDR2 are MNHEY and SMNVEV (reference sequence). The CDR3 length is 13 residues.